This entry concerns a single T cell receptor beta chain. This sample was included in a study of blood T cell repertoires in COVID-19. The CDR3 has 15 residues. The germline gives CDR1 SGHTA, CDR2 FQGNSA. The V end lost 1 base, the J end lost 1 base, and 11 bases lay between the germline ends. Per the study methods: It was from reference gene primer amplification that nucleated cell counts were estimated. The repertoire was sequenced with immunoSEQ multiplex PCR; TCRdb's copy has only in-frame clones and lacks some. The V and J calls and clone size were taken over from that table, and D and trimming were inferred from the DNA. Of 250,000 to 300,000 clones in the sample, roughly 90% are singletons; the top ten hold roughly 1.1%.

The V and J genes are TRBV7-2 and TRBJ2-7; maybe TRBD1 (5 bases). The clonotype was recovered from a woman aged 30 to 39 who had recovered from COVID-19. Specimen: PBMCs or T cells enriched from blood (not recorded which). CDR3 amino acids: CASSLGSGKSYEQYF. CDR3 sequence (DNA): TGTGCCAGCAGCTTAGGTTCAGGGAAGTCCTACGAGCAGTACTTC.